These 5 T cell receptor beta chains were sequenced from one sample in a study of neoadjuvant anti-PD-1 for oral cavity cancer. Generated by immunoSEQ multiplex PCR, the TCRdb table keeps only in-frame clones and is missing some. The sample yields more than 10,000 clones, around 66% seen once. The time point: after neoadjuvant nivolumab, at surgical resection. The source was PBMCs, collected after nivolumab (anti-PD-1) treatment. Receptors were obtained from a person aged 35-79 years with oral cavity squamous cell carcinoma.

The chain carries TRBV6-6 and TRBJ1-1; 8 bases fit TRBD1. Germline CDR1 MNHNY, CDR2 SVGAGI (reference sequence). V gave up 2 bases and J gave up 6 bases; unmatched junction bases: 2. This CDR3 spans 13 amino acids. CDR3 bases: TGTGCCAGCAGTTACCAGGGGGCGGCTGAAGCTTTCTTT. Translated: CASSYQGAAEAFF.

The genes are TRBV11-3 and TRBJ2-2; D is possibly TRBD2 (7 bases). There are 16 residues in the CDR3. Germline V CDR1 and CDR2: SGHNT, YENEEA. Trimming pared 3 bases from V and 6 bases from J, leaving 17 bases between. The CDR3 DNA reads TGTGCCAGCAGCTTCGCGGGGGCCGGAGTCGCCGGGGAGCTGTTTTTT. Amino acids: CASSFAGAGVAGELFF.

This chain joins TRBV27 and TRBJ1-1; no definite D call. Germline loops: CDR1 MNHEY, CDR2 SMNVEV (reference sequence). The V end was cut by 6 bases, the J end by 6 bases, with 8 bases between. This CDR3 contains 11 residues. The CDR3 DNA reads as TGTGCCAGCAGGAGGGCCGCTGAAGCTTTCTTT. Amino acid sequence: CASRRAAEAFF.

The chain employs TRBV5-6 and TRBJ1-1, with D tentatively TRBD1 (5 bases). The CDR3 sequence is 14 residues long. Germline CDR1 reads SGHDT; CDR2 reads YYEEEE. Trimming pared 0 bases from V and 7 bases from J, leaving 13 bases between. CDR3 sequence (DNA): TGTGCCAGCAGCTTGGCCAACATGGGGGGTGAAGCTTTCTTT. Its translation is CASSLANMGGEAFF. Complete variable domain (other parts from reference TRBV5-6 and TRBJ1-1): DAGVTQSPTHLIKTRGQQVTLRCSPKSGHDTVSWYQQALGQGPQFIFQYYEEEERQRGNFPDRFSGHQFPNYSSELNVNALLLGDSALYLCASSLANMGGEAFFGQGTRLTVV.

The J gene is TRBJ2-7, the V gene TRBV28; the match to TRBD1 covers 8 bases. After removal of 4 bases from V and 1 base from J, the junction contained 6 bases not matched to a gene. The CDR3 runs to 15 residues. Germline CDR1 MDHEN, CDR2 SYDVKM. This chain's CDR3 is CASSSGQVISYEQYF. The CDR3 nucleotides read TGTGCCAGCAGTTCGGGACAGGTGATATCCTACGAGCAGTACTTC.